A selection of T cell receptor beta chains follows, all from one sample in a study of low-dose radiotherapy and immunotherapy resistance in tumors. TCRdb reprocessed the reads via MiXCR and lists one record per CDR3 protein. This sample has 85,000 to 95,000 distinct CDR3 sequences, with more than 7.5% found just once. Source: PBMCs, taken before treatment. These receptor sequences come from a male donor with prostate cancer. Each CDR3 is given with its conserved first and last residue. A D gene is named only where the DNA matches it firmly. The size entry gives how often the clone was seen (once, few, many) or a class if it is expanded.

D	size	J	V	DNA	CDR3
TRBD1	many	TRBJ2-2	TRBV10-3	TGTGCCATCAGTTACACAGGGGGCCCGAACACCGGGGAGCTGTTTTTT	CAISYTGGPNTGELFF
TRBD2	few	TRBJ2-7	TRBV27	TGTGCCAGCAGTGTGACTAGCGGAGTCTACGAGCAGTACTTC	CASSVTSGVYEQYF
TRBD1	many	TRBJ2-2	TRBV9	TGTGCCAGCAGCCCCCGCGGACAGGGGAACCCCGGGGAGCTGTTTTTT	CASSPRGQGNPGELFF
NA	many	TRBJ2-1	TRBV7-3	TGTGCCAGCAGTTCTCAGGGGGGGGCAGCTGAGCAGTTCTTC	CASSSQGGAAEQFF
NA	many	TRBJ2-7	TRBV6-5	TGTGCCAGCAGTTACTCGTCTATCTCGGGACTCCGAATCTACGAGCAGTACTTC	CASSYSSISGLRIYEQYF
NA	many	TRBJ2-7	TRBV28	TGTGCCAGCCAGGGTTACTACGAGCAGTACTTC	CASQGYYEQYF
NA	many	TRBJ2-7	TRBV30	TGTGCCTGGAGTGTAGGGGTTTCCTACGAGCAGTACTTC	CAWSVGVSYEQYF
NA	many	TRBJ2-1	TRBV19	TGTGCCAGTAGTATTTCTCTCCCGGCGGGTGAGCAGTTCTTC	CASSISLPAGEQFF
NA	many	TRBJ2-7	TRBV7-8	TGTGCCAGCAGCTTAGGAGAGGTCTACGAGCAGTACTTC	CASSLGEVYEQYF
NA	many	TRBJ2-6	TRBV4-3	TGCGCCAGCAGCCGAGATCCCCGGGACTCCACGATCTCTGGGGCCAACGTCCTGACTTTC	CASSRDPRDSTISGANVLTF
NA	many	TRBJ2-7	TRBV28	TGTGCCAGCAGGGGCAGAAACTACGAGCAGTACTTC	CASRGRNYEQYF